This T cell receptor beta chain was obtained from a study of blood T cell repertoires in COVID-19. This clone has just one count. Looked up from germline, CDR1 is GTSNPN and CDR2 is SVGIG (reference sequence). The CDR3 consists of 13 residues. V was cut by 2 bases and J by 7 bases, with 12 bases left in between. All enrollees were about 18 to 89 years old and from about 25 US areas. Two negative PCRs, clearance, or symptom resolution characterized the recovered Cohort 3 donors. As processed by the authors: Scientists estimated how many nucleated cells there were by amplifying reference gene primers. Measured with immunoSEQ multiplex PCR; TCRdb has only the in-frame clones, and not every one. V, J and clone size are those of that table, while D and trimming were read from the DNA. In the table there are approximately 290,000 clones, over 75% of which are singletons.

V gene TRBV30 combines with J gene TRBJ1-5, with a tentative D call TRBD1 (5 bases). Sequencing used PBMCs or T cells enriched from blood (not recorded which). This receptor was identified in a woman in her twenties or thirties who had recovered from COVID-19. The CDR3 region has the DNA TGTGCCTGGAGTTGGGAGGGGAAACAGCCCCAGCATTTT. Protein product: CAWSWEGKQPQHF.